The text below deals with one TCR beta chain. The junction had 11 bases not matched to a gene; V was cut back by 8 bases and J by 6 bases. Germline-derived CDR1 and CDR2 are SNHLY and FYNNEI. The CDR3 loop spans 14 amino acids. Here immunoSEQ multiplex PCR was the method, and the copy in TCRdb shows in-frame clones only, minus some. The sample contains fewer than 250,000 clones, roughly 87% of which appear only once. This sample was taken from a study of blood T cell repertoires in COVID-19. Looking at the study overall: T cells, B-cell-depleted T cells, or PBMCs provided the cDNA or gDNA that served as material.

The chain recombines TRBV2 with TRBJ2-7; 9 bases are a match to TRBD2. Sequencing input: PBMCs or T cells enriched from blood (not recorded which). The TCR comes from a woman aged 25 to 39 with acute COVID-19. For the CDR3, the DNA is TGTGCCAGCTCAGGAGGCGGGGGGGCTGGCGAGCAGTACTTC. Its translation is CASSGGGGAGEQYF.